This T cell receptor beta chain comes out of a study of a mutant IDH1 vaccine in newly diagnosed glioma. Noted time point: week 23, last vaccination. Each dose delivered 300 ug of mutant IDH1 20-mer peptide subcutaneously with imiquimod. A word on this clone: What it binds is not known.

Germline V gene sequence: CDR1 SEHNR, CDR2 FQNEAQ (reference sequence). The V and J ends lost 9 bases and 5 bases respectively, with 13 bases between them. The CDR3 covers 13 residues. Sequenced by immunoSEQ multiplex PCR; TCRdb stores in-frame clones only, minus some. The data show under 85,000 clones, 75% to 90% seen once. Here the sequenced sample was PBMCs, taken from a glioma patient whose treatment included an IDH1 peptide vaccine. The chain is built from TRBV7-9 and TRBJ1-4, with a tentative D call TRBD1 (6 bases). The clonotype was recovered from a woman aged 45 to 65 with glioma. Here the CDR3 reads CASSRGANEKLFF. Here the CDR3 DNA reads TGTGCCAGTTCCCGGGGGGCGAATGAAAAACTGTTTTTT.